The next 11 T cell receptor beta chains were all read from a single sample in a study of control samples from healthy donors and cancer patients. The table came from immunoSEQ multiplex PCR; TCRdb's copy has only in-frame clones and leaves some out. Of some 130,000 clones listed, about 92% were seen once; the top ten hold approximately 2%. The specimen was blood. All receptors come from a woman aged 50 to 60 in good health.

The V call is TRBV2, the J call TRBJ1-3, with TRBD1 as a possible D gene (5 bases). V lost 6 bases and J 0 bases, leaving 9 bases between the germline ends. The V gene's germline CDR1 is SNHLY and CDR2 FYNNEI. This CDR3 is built from 14 residues. CDR3 loop: CASRKDNSGNTIYF. Here the CDR3 DNA reads TGTGCCAGCAGGAAGGACAACTCTGGAAACACCATATATTTT.

This clone was found once. The chain carries TRBV5-8 and TRBJ1-4, with 7 bases fitting TRBD1. V shed 4 bases, J shed 0 bases, and the junction held 6 bases outside the gene matches. The CDR3 contains 16 residues. Per germline, CDR1 SGHTS and CDR2 YDEGEE. This CDR3 reads CASSQGQTATNEKLFF. In nucleotides, the CDR3 is TGTGCCAGCAGCCAGGGACAGACAGCAACTAATGAAAAACTGTTTTTT.

This clone has a single count. The genes are TRBV4-2 and TRBJ2-7, with 10 bases matching TRBD2. CDR1 and CDR2 (germline): LGHNA, YNFKEQ. V lost 4 bases, J lost 4 bases, and 16 bases stayed unmatched. This CDR3 is built from 18 residues. The CDR3 nucleotides are TGTGCCAGCAGCCGTCAAGCCCCGCTAGCGGGAGAGAGATACGAGCAGTACTTC. Amino acid sequence: CASSRQAPLAGERYEQYF.

The rearrangement links TRBV19 to TRBJ1-1, with a weak D call TRBD1 (5 bases). Looked up from germline, CDR1 is LNHDA and CDR2 is SQIVND (reference sequence). The CDR3 sequence is 16 residues long. V lost 3 bases and J lost 1, with 15 bases in between. CDR3 loop: CASSIGGWTENTEAFF. In DNA, the CDR3 is TGTGCCAGTAGTATCGGGGGGTGGACGGAGAACACTGAAGCTTTCTTT.

CDR3 in amino acids: CASSLVGGNYGYTF. CDR3 sequence (DNA): TGTGCCAGCAGCTTAGTCGGGGGAAACTATGGCTACACCTTC. The J gene is TRBJ1-2, the V gene TRBV7-9, with a weak D call TRBD1 (5 bases). The CDR3 extends over 14 amino acids. Trimming cost V 1 base and J 2 bases, with 8 bases left between them. Germline-derived CDR1 and CDR2 are SEHNR and FQNEAQ (reference sequence). Full variable domain (outside the CDR3, taken from reference TRBV7-9 and TRBJ1-2): DTGVSQNPRHKITKRGQNVTFRCDPISEHNRLYWYRQTLGQGPEFLTYFQNEAQLEKSRLLSDRFSAERPKGSFSTLEIQRTEQGDSAMYLCASSLVGGNYGYTFGSGTRLTVV.

V usage is TRBV30 and J usage is TRBJ1-2; D perhaps matches TRBD1 (6 bases). This CDR3 is built from 15 residues. Germline CDR1 reads GTSNPN; CDR2 reads SVGIG (reference sequence). V gave up 4 bases and J gave up 4 bases, with 19 bases separating them. CDR3 amino acids: CAWTLGGRLFYGYTF. The CDR3 DNA follows: TGTGCCTGGACTTTGGGGGGGCGATTGTTCTATGGCTACACCTTC.

The V and J genes are TRBV10-1 and TRBJ1-2, with 7 nucleotides matching TRBD1. The CDR3 is 13 amino acids. V lost 8 bases, J lost 3 bases, and 6 bases stayed unmatched. The germline gives CDR1 WNHNN, CDR2 SYGVQD (reference sequence). CDR3 sequence: CASRDRRHYGYTF. In DNA, the CDR3 is TGCGCCAGCCGGGACAGACGCCACTATGGCTACACCTTC.

This chain connects TRBV7-9 to TRBJ1-3; no reliable D call. CDR1 and CDR2 (germline): SEHNR, FQNEAQ (reference sequence). V lost 1 base, J lost 2 bases, and 3 bases lay in between. This CDR3 is built from 13 residues. The DNA for the CDR3 is TGTGCCAGCAGCTTAGGGGCTGGAAACACCATATATTTT. Translating it yields CASSLGAGNTIYF.

The chain couples TRBV28 to TRBJ2-3, with D possibly TRBD1 on 5 matching bases. The CDR3 length is 16 residues. The V gene's germline CDR1 is MDHEN and CDR2 SYDVKM. V lost 3 bases and J 3 bases, leaving 16 bases between the germline ends. The CDR3 sequence is CASSFPTRQGTDTQYF. DNA of the CDR3: TGTGCCAGCAGTTTCCCCACTCGGCAGGGTACAGATACGCAGTATTTT. The variable domain in full, completed from reference TRBV28 and TRBJ2-3, reads DVKVTQSSRYLVKRTGEKVFLECVQDMDHENMFWYRQDPGLGLRLIYFSYDVKMKEKGDIPEGYSVSREKKERFSLILESASTNQTSMYLCASSFPTRQGTDTQYFGPGTRLTVL.

The V gene is TRBV6-6, the J gene TRBJ2-3; D unclear. Trimming stripped 5 bases from V and 0 bases from J, with 3 bases between. Germline V gene lookup returns CDR1 MNHNY and CDR2 SVGAGI (reference sequence). The CDR3 spans 12 residues. This chain's CDR3 is CASSVSTDTQYF. In nucleotides, the CDR3 is TGTGCCAGCAGTGTAAGCACAGATACGCAGTATTTT.

Only one count was recorded for this clone. V gene TRBV24-1 combines with J gene TRBJ2-2, with TRBD1 identical over 8 bases. CDR1 and CDR2 (germline): KGHDR, SFDVKD. The length of the CDR3 is 16 residues. V was pared by 5 bases and J by 4 bases, with 8 bases of the junction left unmatched. CDR3 residues: CATSGLTGAATGELFF. The CDR3 nucleotides read TGTGCCACCAGTGGCCTGACAGGGGCGGCCACCGGGGAGCTGTTTTTT.